The 11 T cell receptor beta chains listed next were all sequenced from one sample in a study of blood T cell repertoires in COVID-19. The table came from immunoSEQ multiplex PCR; TCRdb's copy has only in-frame clones and leaves some out. The data contain about 140,000 clones, roughly 87% of them singletons. The sequenced sample was peripheral blood. Receptor source: a woman aged 45 to 65 with acute or convalescent COVID-19.

V gene TRBV9 combines with J gene TRBJ1-2, with 11 bases matching TRBD1. V lost 1 base, J lost 4 bases, and 3 bases stayed unmatched. Germline CDR1 SGDLS, CDR2 YYNGEE. This CDR3 is 15 amino acids long. The CDR3 nucleotides read TGTGCCAGCAGCGTATCCGGGACAGGGGGCTATGGCTACACCTTC. Its translation: CASSVSGTGGYGYTF.

The chain is built from TRBV30 and TRBJ1-1; the D gene is possibly TRBD1 (6 bases). This CDR3 comprises 13 residues. The germline V gene encodes CDR1 GTSNPN and CDR2 SVGIG (reference sequence). V lost 2 bases to trimming and J lost 1 base, with 8 bases between them. Here the CDR3 reads CAWSPGANTEAFF. The CDR3, as DNA: TGTGCCTGGAGTCCAGGGGCGAACACTGAAGCTTTCTTT.

V is TRBV20-1 and J is TRBJ1-1; maybe TRBD1 (6 bases). The CDR3 runs to 11 residues. V was shortened by 6 bases and J by 5 bases, with 10 bases between the two germline ends. Germline V CDR1 and CDR2: DFQATT, SNEGSKA (reference sequence). The CDR3 reads CSASTGTEAFF. CDR3 DNA sequence: TGCAGTGCCAGTACAGGGACTGAAGCTTTCTTT.

This chain uses TRBV6-1 with TRBJ1-2, with D unclear. Trimming removed 1 base from V and 1 base from J, with 7 bases in between. Germline V gives CDR1 MNHNS, CDR2 SASEGT. CDR3 length: 14 amino acids. CDR3 DNA: TGTGCCAGCAGTGAAGTCAGGATTAACTATGGCTACACCTTC. Amino acids: CASSEVRINYGYTF.

The chain has TRBV19 and TRBJ2-7, with D perhaps matching TRBD1 (6 bases). Germline V gene lookup returns CDR1 LNHDA and CDR2 SQIVND (reference sequence). The CDR3 contains 14 residues. Deletions cut 6 bases from V and 0 bases from J, with 12 bases between. The CDR3 reads CASRGQPSSYEQYF. In DNA, the CDR3 is TGTGCCAGTAGGGGACAACCAAGCTCCTACGAGCAGTACTTC. Full variable domain (outside the CDR3, taken from reference TRBV19 and TRBJ2-7): DGGITQSPKYLFRKEGQNVTLSCEQNLNHDAMYWYRQDPGQGLRLIYYSQIVNDFQKGDIAEGYSVSREKKESFPLTVTSAQKNPTAFYLCASRGQPSSYEQYFGPGTRLTVT.

The CDR3 reads CASSVDPAGGGSGNTIYF. The CDR3 DNA is TGTGCCAGCAGCGTAGATCCCGCTGGGGGAGGCTCTGGAAACACCATATATTTT. The J gene is TRBJ1-3, the V gene TRBV9; maybe TRBD1 (5 bases). CDR3 length: 18 amino acids. Germline V gene lookup returns CDR1 SGDLS and CDR2 YYNGEE. The germline V and J ends were trimmed by 0 bases and 0 bases, with 16 bases remaining between them. Full variable domain (rest looked up from reference TRBV9 and TRBJ1-3): DSGVTQTPKHLITATGQRVTLRCSPRSGDLSVYWYQQSLDQGLQFLIQYYNGEERAKGNILERFSAQQFPDLHSELNLSSLELGDSALYFCASSVDPAGGGSGNTIYFGEGSWLTVV.

This chain joins TRBV28 and TRBJ1-2, with TRBD1 matching over 7 bases. CDR3 size: 14 residues. Per germline, CDR1 MDHEN and CDR2 SYDVKM. V trimming: 5 bases; J trimming: 7 bases; junction bases outside the gene matches: 10. The CDR3 DNA follows: TGTGCCAGCAGTGACCCCGGGACAGAAATTGGCTACACCTTC. It codes for CASSDPGTEIGYTF.

This chain joins TRBV7-3 and TRBJ2-2; D remains unclear. V was trimmed by 5 bases and J by 0 bases, leaving 13 bases between them. The CDR3 spans 16 residues. Germline V gives CDR1 SGHTA, CDR2 FQGTGA. The CDR3 bases are TGTGCCAGCAGCGCCGTACGGAGCGCGAACACCGGGGAGCTGTTTTTT. It encodes CASSAVRSANTGELFF.

This clone was seen a handful of times. This chain connects TRBV10-3 to TRBJ2-1, with TRBD2 matching over 9 bases. The CDR3 totals 17 residues. Germline CDR1 reads ENHRY; CDR2 reads SYGVKD. Trimming at V came to 4 bases and at J to 10 bases, leaving 17 bases not matched to a gene. The CDR3 nucleotides read TGTGCCATCAGTGTACAACCTGGGGCGGGGGGGCAAGGAGAGCAGTTCTTC. Protein product: CAISVQPGAGGQGEQFF.

The chain uses TRBV18 and TRBJ2-7; possible D gene TRBD2, 5 bases. Trimming took 3 bases from V and 5 from J, leaving 17 bases between them. Germline-derived CDR1 and CDR2 are KGHSH and LQKENI. This CDR3 is 15 amino acids long. CDR3 sequence: CASSPFQRSGDEQYF. Written as DNA, the CDR3 is TGTGCCAGCTCACCTTTTCAGCGGTCCGGGGACGAGCAGTACTTC.

The chain couples TRBV9 to TRBJ2-2, with 7 bases that match TRBD1. Per the germline V gene, CDR1 is SGDLS and CDR2 is YYNGEE. V lost 3 bases to trimming and J lost 6 bases; unmatched junction nucleotides: 20. CDR3 length equals 19 residues. The CDR3, as DNA: TGTGCCAGCAGCGGATTACGGGACAGAGGTTCGTTCTTTCCCGGGGAGCTGTTTTTT. Its protein product is CASSGLRDRGSFFPGELFF.